The clone carrying this T cell receptor (beta chain) came up a few times. Its specificity is unknown. Trimming took 3 bases from V and 2 from J; bases not matched to a gene: 2. Germline-derived CDR1 and CDR2 are LNHDA and SQIVND (reference sequence). This CDR3 comprises 15 residues. This record belongs to a study of T cells in Graves' hyperthyroidism and ophthalmopathy. Study results and limitations: Blood samples included most of the expanded thyroid clonotypes exceeding 0.001.

Amplified regions were TCR beta CDR3 sequences from RNA transcripts. The primer set for the first-round RT-PCR of the TCR CDR3 was HTBI. TCRdb independently ran MiXCR on the multiplex PCR reads; one entry per CDR3 protein. Seen here are around 720,000 distinct CDR3 sequences, over 35% observed once, and the top ten hold around a third. The authors obtained PBMCs from around 11 ml of fresh peripheral blood. The receptor's source is a woman aged 40 to 50 with Graves' hyperthyroidism. The sample consisted of blood. V is TRBV19 and J is TRBJ1-3; TRBD1 aligns across 9 bases. The CDR3 region has the DNA TGTGCCAGTAGTATGGGACAGGGCACTGGAAACACCATATATTTT. Encoded protein: CASSMGQGTGNTIYF. The full variable domain, in which reference TRBV19 and TRBJ1-3 provide the parts outside the CDR3, is DGGITQSPKYLFRKEGQNVTLSCEQNLNHDAMYWYRQDPGQGLRLIYYSQIVNDFQKGDIAEGYSVSREKKESFPLTVTSAQKNPTAFYLCASSMGQGTGNTIYFGEGSWLTVV.